This TCR beta chain was identified in a study of blood T cell repertoires in COVID-19. The wider study: The analysed material was cDNA or gDNA that came from T cells, B-cell-depleted T cells, or PBMCs.

Sequencing used immunoSEQ multiplex PCR; TCRdb keeps in-frame clones, though not all of them. This sample has 250,000 or so clones, with around 87% found just once. This clone has a single count. CDR1 MGHDK and CDR2 SYGVNS come from the germline V gene. The CDR3 is 12 amino acids. V lost 8 bases to trimming and J lost 3 bases; unmatched junction nucleotides: 1. The chain carries TRBV25-1 and TRBJ2-3, with TRBD2 matching 8 bases. Sequencing was done on a sample of peripheral blood. The sequence came from a woman between 65 and 79 years old with active or convalescent COVID-19. This chain's CDR3 is CASGGGTDTQYF. The CDR3 coding sequence is TGTGCCAGCGGCGGGGGGACAGATACGCAGTATTTT.